The text below deals with one T cell receptor (beta chain). The V end lost 0 bases, the J end lost 1 base, and 8 bases lay between the germline ends. The CDR3 totals 15 residues. Germline CDR1 and CDR2: MNHEY and SMNVEV (reference sequence). This entry comes from a study of blood T cell repertoires in COVID-19. About the study: Samples of COVID-19 (acute and convalescent) were obtained from the United States, Italy and Spain. Sources were T cells, B-cell-depleted T cells, or PBMCs; the material itself was cDNA or gDNA.

Per the original methods: Reference gene primer amplification gave nucleated cell count estimates. Produced via immunoSEQ multiplex PCR; TCRdb's table is partial and in-frame only. V, J and clone size are taken as reported in that table, and D and trimming were inferred from the DNA itself. This sample has 290,000 or so clones; around 90% occur once, and the top ten carry around 2.1%. This chain connects TRBV27 to TRBJ2-3; perhaps TRBD2 as D (6 bases). The sequence came from a man younger than 30 with active or convalescent COVID-19. The sample consisted of peripheral blood. The CDR3 loop reads CASSLSRGRTDTQYF. DNA of the CDR3: TGTGCCAGCAGTTTATCGCGGGGACGCACAGATACGCAGTATTTT.